This entry lists 24 T cell receptor beta chains sequenced from one sample in a study of blood T cell repertoires in COVID-19. Data came from immunoSEQ multiplex PCR; TCRdb stores just in-frame clones and leaves some out. This sample yields about 280,000 clones, of which approximately 89% are seen a single time; 2.8% belongs to the top ten. The sample comprised PBMCs or T cells enriched from blood (not recorded which). These receptors originate from a man in his forties who had been exposed to COVID-19.

V usage is TRBV13 and J usage is TRBJ2-1; 15 nucleotides agree with TRBD2. The J segment lost 0 bases and the V segment lost 1 base, leaving 4 bases of the junction unmatched. The CDR3 contains 19 residues. CDR1 and CDR2 (germline): PRHDT, FYEKMQ (reference sequence). CDR3 coding DNA: TGTGCCAGCAGCTTAGAGGGGGGACTAGCGGGAGGCTCCTACAATGAGCAGTTCTTC. This codes for CASSLEGGLAGGSYNEQFF.

The V call is TRBV27, the J call TRBJ1-2, with 8 bases matching TRBD1. V lost 8 bases to trimming and J lost 3 bases; unmatched junction nucleotides: 14. The CDR3 loop spans 16 amino acids. Germline CDR1 is MNHEY and CDR2 is SMNVEV (reference sequence). In DNA form, the CDR3 reads TGTGCCAGCGAGATAGACCAGACAGGGGAGGACTATGGCTACACCTTC. Translated: CASEIDQTGEDYGYTF.

This chain's CDR3 is CAWQPGLVKETQYF. In DNA form, the CDR3 reads TGTGCCTGGCAACCGGGATTAGTAAAAGAGACCCAGTACTTC. The chain couples TRBV30 to TRBJ2-5; weak D call: TRBD2 (5 bases). Trimming took 5 bases from V and 3 from J, leaving 16 bases between them. Germline CDR1 reads GTSNPN; CDR2 reads SVGIG (reference sequence). The length of the CDR3 is 14 residues.

The genes are TRBV7-9 and TRBJ2-4; TRBD1 agrees at 7 bases. With 3 bases clipped from V and 1 base from J, the junction kept 0 bases outside the gene matches. The germline gives CDR1 SEHNR, CDR2 FQNEAQ (reference sequence). The CDR3 spans 14 residues. This CDR3 is CASSLGQAKNIQYF. In DNA, the CDR3 is TGTGCCAGCAGCTTGGGACAGGCCAAAAACATTCAGTACTTC.

This clone was counted once. The V call is TRBV19, the J call TRBJ1-2, with 9 bases aligning to TRBD1. The CDR3 contains 15 residues. With 5 bases clipped from V and 5 bases from J, the junction kept 9 bases outside the gene matches. Per germline, CDR1 LNHDA and CDR2 SQIVND (reference sequence). CDR3 protein: CASSLSGTGSYGYTF. CDR3 DNA sequence: TGTGCCAGTAGTTTATCCGGGACAGGGAGTTATGGCTACACCTTC.

The chain uses TRBV9 and TRBJ2-2; 7 bases match TRBD1. The CDR3 is 15 amino acids. V lost 2 bases and J lost 4; bases outside the gene matches: 5. Germline CDR1 and CDR2: SGDLS and YYNGEE. The CDR3 here is CASSVTGYFTGELFF. In DNA, the CDR3 is TGTGCCAGCAGCGTGACAGGGTACTTCACCGGGGAGCTGTTTTTT.

V is TRBV13 and J is TRBJ2-7; D may be TRBD2 (6 bases). The V gene's germline CDR1 is PRHDT and CDR2 FYEKMQ (reference sequence). CDR3 length equals 16 residues. The V and J ends lost 5 bases and 4 bases respectively, with 21 bases between them. The CDR3 protein is CASSLLVGGTQYEQYF. The CDR3 DNA follows: TGTGCCAGCAGCCTGCTTGTGGGGGGAACCCAATACGAGCAGTACTTC.

The genes are TRBV28 and TRBJ2-5; 7 nucleotides agree with TRBD2. V shed 3 bases, J shed 1 base, and the junction held 8 bases outside the gene matches. The CDR3 runs 16 residues. The germline gives CDR1 MDHEN, CDR2 SYDVKM. Here the CDR3 reads CASSFRRESFQETQYF. CDR3 coding DNA: TGTGCCAGCAGTTTCCGGCGGGAGTCTTTCCAAGAGACCCAGTACTTC. The entire variable domain, with the rest obtained from reference TRBV28 and TRBJ2-5, is as follows: DVKVTQSSRYLVKRTGEKVFLECVQDMDHENMFWYRQDPGLGLRLIYFSYDVKMKEKGDIPEGYSVSREKKERFSLILESASTNQTSMYLCASSFRRESFQETQYFGPGTRLLVL.

Comments on this clone: This CDR3 is also generated by other DNA sequences in the sample. CDR3 bases: TGTGCCAGCAGCTTGGGACACCTGAACACTGAAGCTTTCTTT. As protein: CASSLGHLNTEAFF. The V call is TRBV7-9, the J call TRBJ1-1; D might be TRBD1 (6 bases). V was trimmed by 3 bases and J by 0 bases, leaving 8 bases between them. Germline CDR1 SEHNR, CDR2 FQNEAQ (reference sequence). The CDR3 extends over 14 amino acids.

The rearrangement uses TRBV5-1 and TRBJ2-7, with D maybe TRBD2 (6 bases). Per germline, CDR1 SGHRS and CDR2 YFSETQ. The CDR3 runs 13 residues. Trimming cost V 0 bases and J 7 bases, with 11 bases left between them. The DNA for the CDR3 is TGCGCCAGCAGCTTGGGCGGGGATGGTGAGCAGTACTTC. Protein: CASSLGGDGEQYF. The full variable domain, rest sourced from reference TRBV5-1 and TRBJ2-7, is KAGVTQTPRYLIKTRGQQVTLSCSPISGHRSVSWYQQTPGQGLQFLFEYFSETQRNKGNFPGRFSGRQFSNSRSEMNVSTLELGDSALYLCASSLGGDGEQYFGPGTRLTVT.

This chain connects TRBV4-2 to TRBJ2-3, with D possibly matching TRBD1 (5 bases). The germline gives CDR1 LGHNA, CDR2 YNFKEQ. The CDR3 sequence is 16 residues long. The V end was cut by 0 bases, the J end by 8 bases, with 18 bases between. The CDR3 DNA reads TGTGCCAGCAGCCAAGAATCGGCAGGGAAGGCAGTTACGCAGTATTTT. As protein: CASSQESAGKAVTQYF.

CDR3 in amino acids: CASSQAPTGVGTEAFF. CDR3 nucleotides: TGCGCCAGCAGCCAAGCACCGACAGGGGTTGGGACTGAAGCTTTCTTT. The V gene is TRBV4-1, the J gene TRBJ1-1; 8 bases align to TRBD1. The germline CDR1 and CDR2 sequences are MGHRA and YSYEKL. Unmatched junction bases numbered 9, after V lost 1 base and J lost 5 bases. This CDR3 contains 16 residues.

This chain links TRBV5-6 with TRBJ2-5; weak D call: TRBD2 (5 bases). This CDR3 region has 13 residues. Germline-derived CDR1 and CDR2 are SGHDT and YYEEEE. The ends were cut back, 0 bases at V and 3 bases at J, with 6 bases in the middle. CDR3: CASSLALEETQYF. CDR3 in DNA: TGTGCCAGCAGCTTGGCACTAGAAGAGACCCAGTACTTC.

The chain links TRBV15 to TRBJ1-2; 7 nucleotides match TRBD1. Germline loops: CDR1 LNHNV, CDR2 YYDKDF (reference sequence). V lost 7 bases, J lost 1 base, and 9 bases stayed unmatched. The CDR3 spans 15 residues. The CDR3 protein is CATMPGGMGNYGYTF. The DNA for the CDR3 is TGTGCCACCATGCCAGGGGGAATGGGTAACTATGGCTACACCTTC. Variable domain in full (rest from reference TRBV15 and TRBJ1-2): DAMVIQNPRYQVTQFGKPVTLSCSQTLNHNVMYWYQQKSSQAPKLLFHYYDKDFNNEADTPDNFQSRRPNTSFCFLDIRSPGLGDTAMYLCATMPGGMGNYGYTFGSGTRLTVV.

The chain links TRBV11-2 to TRBJ2-7; D is unclear. This CDR3 contains 12 residues. The ends were cut back, 5 bases at V and 2 bases at J, with 7 bases in the middle. The germline CDR1 and CDR2 sequences are SGHAT and FQNNGV. The CDR3 bases are TGTGCCAGCAGCCCGTCCGCCTACGAGCAGTACTTC. It encodes CASSPSAYEQYF.

The rearrangement links TRBV10-1 to TRBJ1-4, with TRBD1 as a possible D gene (6 bases). Germline values: CDR1 WNHNN, CDR2 SYGVQD (reference sequence). V was clipped by 6 bases and J by 6 bases, with 17 bases between them. This CDR3 region has 15 residues. The CDR3, as DNA: TGCGCCAGCAGGGAATCAGGGGTTGTCGATGAAAAACTGTTTTTT. Its protein is CASRESGVVDEKLFF.

This clone came up a few times. This chain uses TRBV6-2 or TRBV6-3 with TRBJ2-3, with 14 bases identical to TRBD2. The CDR3 spans 16 residues. Trimming removed 6 bases from V and 7 bases from J; junction bases left unmatched: 9. CDR1 and CDR2 from the germline V gene are MNHEY and SVGEGT. CDR3 residues: CASSPEGTSGRYTQYF. CDR3 nucleotide sequence: TGTGCCAGCAGCCCTGAAGGGACTAGCGGGAGATATACGCAGTATTTT.

This clone was recorded once. The chain joins TRBV28 to TRBJ1-2, with 10 bases that match TRBD1. CDR1 is MDHEN, CDR2 SYDVKM, per germline. V shed 6 bases and J 8 bases; nucleotides not matched to a gene: 9. The CDR3 spans 14 residues. The CDR3: CASRDRDRGWGYTF. The CDR3 region has the DNA TGTGCCAGCAGGGACCGGGACAGGGGTTGGGGCTACACCTTC.

The sample holds one count of this clone. This rearrangement joins TRBV18 to TRBJ1-5, with TRBD1 identical over 7 bases. The ends lost 3 bases at V and 2 bases at J; junction bases unmatched: 4. The CDR3 spans 15 residues. Germline V gene lookup returns CDR1 KGHSH and CDR2 LQKENI. CDR3 DNA: TGTGCCAGCTCACCGACAGGGAACGGCAATCAGCCCCAGCATTTT. Translated, it gives CASSPTGNGNQPQHF. The variable domain in full, completed from reference TRBV18 and TRBJ1-5, reads NAGVMQNPRHLVRRRGQEARLRCSPMKGHSHVYWYRQLPEEGLKFMVYLQKENIIDESGMPKERFSAEFPKEGPSILRIQQVVRGDSAAYFCASSPTGNGNQPQHFGDGTRLSIL.

The sample holds one count of this clone. The chain uses TRBV3-1 (or the pseudogene TRBV3-2) and TRBJ1-3, with D unresolved. The CDR3 is 15 residues long. V was trimmed by 4 bases and J by 0 bases, leaving 10 bases between them. Germline V gene lookup returns CDR1 LGHDT and CDR2 YNNKEL (reference sequence). In DNA form, the CDR3 reads TGTGCCAGCAGCCCCGACACGGCCTCTGGAAACACCATATATTTT. This sequence encodes CASSPDTASGNTIYF.

The V call is TRBV9, the J call TRBJ2-2, with TRBD2 as a possible D gene (6 bases). The CDR3 is 16 residues long. The V end lost 3 bases, the J end lost 4 bases, and 16 bases lay between the germline ends. CDR1 is SGDLS, CDR2 YYNGEE, per germline. CDR3 bases: TGTGCCAGCAGCGGGAATGGAGGGCCAGGCACCGGGGAGCTGTTTTTT. It yields the protein CASSGNGGPGTGELFF.

The chain combines TRBV28 with TRBJ2-1; 9 nucleotides align to TRBD1. The CDR3 has 15 amino acids. V lost 8 bases, J lost 8 bases, and 13 bases stayed unmatched. Germline CDR1 and CDR2: MDHEN and SYDVKM. DNA of the CDR3: TGTGCCAGCGGGCTCGGGGACAGGGTTATCGATGAGCAGTTCTTC. This translates into CASGLGDRVIDEQFF.

The rearrangement links TRBV5-1 to TRBJ1-1; 11 nucleotides agree with TRBD1. The CDR3 consists of 16 residues. With V trimmed by 4 bases and J by 2 bases, 7 bases remained unmatched. Looked up from germline, CDR1 is SGHRS and CDR2 is YFSETQ. The CDR3 loop reads CASSAGQGARNTEAFF. CDR3 DNA: TGCGCCAGCAGCGCAGGACAGGGGGCGCGAAACACTGAAGCTTTCTTT. Combining the CDR3 with reference TRBV5-1 and TRBJ1-1 gives the whole variable domain KAGVTQTPRYLIKTRGQQVTLSCSPISGHRSVSWYQQTPGQGLQFLFEYFSETQRNKGNFPGRFSGRQFSNSRSEMNVSTLELGDSALYLCASSAGQGARNTEAFFGQGTRLTVV.

The rearrangement joins TRBV25-1 to TRBJ1-2; no clear D. There are 13 residues in the CDR3. V was shortened by 4 bases and J by 0 bases, with 6 bases between the two germline ends. The V gene's germline CDR1 is MGHDK and CDR2 SYGVNS. In nucleotides, the CDR3 is TGTGCCAGCAGTGGTCAGGCTAACTATGGCTACACCTTC. The encoded protein is CASSGQANYGYTF.